Listed below are T cell receptor beta chains from one sample, sequenced in a study of blood T cell repertoires in COVID-19. Generated by immunoSEQ multiplex PCR, the TCRdb table keeps only in-frame clones and is missing some. The sample lists some 78,000 clones, 80% seen once, with 5.8% in the top ten. Sequencing used peripheral blood. The receptor source for this set is a man in his sixties with active or convalescent COVID-19. The CDR3 runs from the conserved cysteine through the conserved F or W. The D gene is left open where the match is weak. The size entry is marked missing in some rows and otherwise reads once, few, many or a size class.

V	J	size	D	CDR3	DNA
TRBV6-6	TRBJ1-5	-	TRBD1	CASSYPDRVGNQPQHF	TGTGCCAGCAGTTACCCTGACAGGGTAGGCAATCAGCCCCAGCATTTT
TRBV18	TRBJ1-4	-	-	CASSPQTEGSLFF	TGTGCCAGCTCACCACAAACGGAGGGGTCACTGTTTTTT
TRBV4-3	TRBJ2-2	few	-	CASSHGTRGAVTGELFF	TGCGCCAGCAGCCATGGAACACGGGGGGCGGTCACCGGGGAGCTGTTTTTT
TRBV5-6	TRBJ1-1	-	TRBD1	CASSLSGTENTEAFF	TGTGCCAGCAGCTTGAGTGGGACAGAAAACACTGAAGCTTTCTTT
TRBV5-4	TRBJ2-3	once	TRBD2	CASSSPPLAGVDTQYF	TGTGCCAGCAGCTCCCCCCCCCTAGCGGGGGTGGATACGCAGTATTTT
TRBV18	TRBJ2-2	-	-	CASSSDRKSNTGELFF	TGTGCCAGCTCAAGCGACAGAAAATCGAACACCGGGGAGCTGTTTTTT
TRBV6-2/TRBV6-3	TRBJ2-7	-	TRBD1	CASSYSSAGGLEQYF	TGTGCCAGCAGTTACTCCTCGGCAGGGGGCCTCGAGCAGTACTTC
TRBV30	TRBJ2-2	-	-	CAWSVSFTGELFF	TGTGCCTGGAGTGTTTCGTTTACCGGGGAGCTGTTTTTT
TRBV4-3	TRBJ1-4	-	TRBD1	CASSQEGMTGLNEKLFF	TGCGCCAGCAGCCAAGAAGGGATGACAGGGCTTAATGAAAAACTGTTTTTT
TRBV10-3	TRBJ2-3	-	TRBD1	CATKIQTYRGLGTDTQYF	TGTGCCACCAAAATCCAAACCTACAGGGGGCTTGGCACAGATACGCAGTATTTT
TRBV12-3/TRBV12-4	TRBJ2-1	once	-	CASSLFGENEQFF	TGTGCCAGCAGTTTATTCGGGGAGAATGAGCAGTTCTTC
TRBV14	TRBJ1-2	-	-	CASSHIQGPYGYTF	TGTGCCAGCAGCCACATACAGGGACCCTATGGCTACACCTTC
TRBV29-1	TRBJ1-1	few	TRBD1	CSVAGQGAGEAFF	TGCAGCGTTGCGGGACAGGGGGCAGGTGAAGCTTTCTTT
TRBV14	TRBJ2-3	-	-	CASSVLTDTQYF	TGTGCCAGCAGCGTCCTCACAGATACGCAGTATTTT
TRBV13	TRBJ2-1	-	TRBD2	CASSPRLAGNNEQFF	TGTGCCAGCAGCCCCCGCCTAGCGGGGAACAATGAGCAGTTCTTC
TRBV2	TRBJ2-3	once	TRBD2	CASTRGDFTDTQYF	TGTGCCAGCACGCGGGGGGACTTCACAGATACGCAGTATTTT
TRBV14	TRBJ1-2	-	-	CASSQVSQGSNYGYTF	TGTGCCAGCAGCCAAGTTTCGCAGGGGTCTAACTATGGCTACACCTTC
TRBV10-3	TRBJ1-2	-	-	CAITERGGLNYGYTF	TGTGCCATCACCGAGAGGGGGGGGCTCAACTATGGCTACACCTTC
TRBV9	TRBJ2-7	-	-	CASSPGQPHEQYF	TGTGCCAGCAGCCCCGGACAACCCCACGAGCAGTACTTC
TRBV27	TRBJ1-6	-	-	CASRKSAGALSPLHF	TGTGCCAGCAGGAAGTCAGCGGGGGCTCTCTCACCCCTCCACTTT
TRBV5-6	TRBJ1-4	few	-	CASSSGWGEEEKLFF	TGTGCCAGCAGCTCGGGCTGGGGAGAGGAGGAAAAACTGTTTTTT
TRBV27	TRBJ1-2	-	-	CASSSRIGGGYGYTF	TGTGCCAGCAGTTCCCGGATCGGGGGAGGCTATGGCTACACCTTC
TRBV6-2/TRBV6-3	TRBJ2-7	medium-sized	-	CASSYESSSYEQYF	TGTGCCAGCAGTTACGAGTCATCCTCCTACGAGCAGTACTTC